The rows below give T cell receptor beta chains drawn from one sample of a study of cytomegalovirus exposure and HLA in healthy donors. The protocol was immunoSEQ multiplex PCR, while the TCRdb copy is restricted to in-frame clones and leaves out a portion. The sample has around 100,000 clones, around three quarters seen once. Sample: PBMCs. The receptors originated from a female donor in good health and CMV-seropositive. Both conserved end residues are part of each CDR3. Not every row has a clone size; where given, it reads once, few, many or a size class.

12 | TRBV6-1 | NA | CASSEGQKTQYF
14 | TRBV30 | NA | CAWSPTGRNEKLFF
15 | TRBV27 | NA | CASSSTGRLQETQYF
17 | TRBV4-1 | NA | CASSQELGITLSYEQYF
15 | TRBV4-1 | NA | CASSQGASGRETQYF
17 | TRBV7-8 | NA | CASSLGTSGGLLLEQYF
15 | TRBV5-1 | NA | CASSLGGTGSQPLHF
15 | TRBV6-4 | NA | CASSELAGGGGELFF
16 | TRBV11-2 | NA | CASSLVGSGPYNEQFF
15 | TRBV19 | NA | CASSVLAGRVETQYF
14 | TRBV19 | NA | CASSRLAGGDEQYF
16 | TRBV4-1 | NA | CASSHKQGAGANGLTF
17 | TRBV6-1 | NA | CASSEPRTGGANYGYTF
13 | TRBV27 | NA | CASMRRGGPEAFF
16 | TRBV7-9 | NA | CSSTTTGRDPLYEQYF
12 | TRBV6-1 | NA | CASRTLADTQYF
13 | TRBV5-1 | NA | CASSLGQGSEQYF
13 | TRBV13 | NA | CASSLGTAAVQFF
17 | TRBV7-9 | NA | CASSLVQGLRTNTEAFF
11 | TRBV5-1 | few | CASGGAQGQFF
16 | TRBV7-7 | NA | CASSPVVAGGSGEQFF
12 | TRBV10-3 | NA | CATSGTDYEQYF
15 | TRBV5-6 | NA | CASSLVASNFYGYTF
15 | TRBV9 | NA | CASSPDRALGNTIYF
11 | TRBV9 | once | CASSRGGGAFF
15 | TRBV7-9 | few | CASSPRGVSNYGYTF
12 | TRBV7-2 | NA | CASSSSGKTQYF
18 | TRBV5-1 | NA | CASSPRPLREGEKYGYTF
15 | TRBV4-2 | NA | CASSRGGEGKNIQYF
18 | TRBV12-5 | NA | CASGLILSLAGRDRELFF
16 | TRBV18 | NA | CASSHQQGLLNTEAFF
14 | TRBV7-2 | NA | CASSLAIDTGELFF
13 | TRBV7-9 | NA | CASSLEENSPLHF
15 | TRBV14 | few | CASSRAGLARDTQYF
13 | TRBV5-4 | many | CASSRDFVQPQHF
15 | TRBV7-4 | few | CASSLASGGAYEQYF
15 | TRBV9 | NA | CASSARTGGLTEAFF
14 | TRBV9 | NA | CASSTGQGNYEQYF
14 | TRBV5-4 | NA | CASSWRGAGDTQYF
13 | TRBV7-2 | NA | CASSLTQGNGYTF
14 | TRBV10-2 | NA | CASSEKRSNQPQHF
13 | TRBV6-1 | NA | CASSELARYGYTF
13 | TRBV30 | NA | CAWSRSPSGKQYF
14 | TRBV18 | few | CASSLTGTNEKLFF
15 | TRBV19 | NA | CASRTSGRPADTQYF
13 | TRBV21-1 | NA | CASSRLAGKEQYF